These 16 T cell receptor beta chains originate from one sample sequenced in a study of OX40 agonist ivuxolimab in advanced cancers. Library preparation employed the immunoSEQ multiplex PCR assay. TCRdb took this table from immuneACCESS and kept in-frame rearrangements with V and J called. Such tables lack part of the clones; where checked against another copy, unresolved V genes explain under half of the gap, and the rest is unexplained. The sample records 25,000 to 35,000 clones, 79% of which are singletons. The top ten clonotypes cover more than 14% of the sample. Specimen: CD4+ or CD8+ T cells sorted from blood, collected in a trial of the OX40 agonist ivuxolimab. The receptors derive from an adult with an advanced solid tumor such as melanoma, head and neck, liver or kidney cancer.

This chain joins TRBV7-9 and TRBJ2-5; TRBD2 is a possible D gene (5 bases). Trimming pared 4 bases from V and 2 bases from J, leaving 14 bases between. Looked up from germline, CDR1 is SEHNR and CDR2 is FQNEAQ (reference sequence). This CDR3 has 15 residues. The CDR3 is CASSSVGIAQETQYF. CDR3 DNA sequence: TGTGCCAGCAGCTCAGTCGGGATAGCTCAAGAGACCCAGTACTTC.

This clone was recorded once. The rearrangement links TRBV5-5 to TRBJ1-1; 7 bases map to TRBD1. The CDR3 is 13 residues long. Per germline, CDR1 SGHKS and CDR2 YYEKEE (reference sequence). With 4 bases clipped from V and 5 bases from J, the junction kept 5 bases outside the gene matches. CDR3 sequence (DNA): TGTGCCAGCAGCACAGGGGTGGGAACTGAAGCTTTCTTT. As protein: CASSTGVGTEAFF.

V and J are TRBV18 and TRBJ1-3, with no clear D. The CDR3 totals 15 residues. Trimming removed 4 bases from V and 0 bases from J, with 10 bases in between. Germline-derived CDR1 and CDR2 are KGHSH and LQKENI. The CDR3 spells CASSLDPSSGNTIYF. As DNA, the CDR3 is TGTGCCAGCTCACTCGACCCAAGCTCTGGAAACACCATATATTTT.

V is TRBV9 and J is TRBJ2-7, with TRBD1 identical over 8 bases. The germline CDR1 and CDR2 sequences are SGDLS and YYNGEE. V gave up 0 bases and J gave up 5 bases; unmatched junction bases: 4. The CDR3 consists of 14 residues. The CDR3 sequence is CASSVGTGKNEQYF. For the CDR3, the DNA is TGTGCCAGCAGCGTAGGGACAGGGAAGAACGAGCAGTACTTC.

The chain couples TRBV6-4 to TRBJ2-1, with 9 bases fitting TRBD2. V lost 3 bases, J lost 0 bases, and 0 bases stayed unmatched. This CDR3 is built from 15 residues. CDR1 is MRHNA and CDR2 is SNTAGT in the germline V gene. The CDR3 spells CASSEAGGSYNEQFF. CDR3 in DNA: TGTGCCAGCAGTGAAGCGGGGGGCTCCTACAATGAGCAGTTCTTC.

The chain couples TRBV30 to TRBJ2-2; 8 bases match TRBD1. Germline V gene lookup returns CDR1 GTSNPN and CDR2 SVGIG (reference sequence). CDR3 size: 13 residues. V was pared by 0 bases and J by 7 bases, with 1 base of the junction left unmatched. CDR3 in amino acids: CAWSVGQGGELFF. CDR3 DNA: TGTGCCTGGAGTGTAGGACAGGGCGGGGAGCTGTTTTTT.

This clone is deemed medium-sized. The rearrangement links TRBV19 to TRBJ1-1; D is ambiguous. V lost 3 bases to trimming and J lost 11 bases, with 13 bases between them. Germline V CDR1 and CDR2: LNHDA, SQIVND (reference sequence). The CDR3 totals 12 residues. CDR3 nucleotides: TGTGCCAGTAGTATCGGGGATAATGAGGCTTTCTTT. Its protein is CASSIGDNEAFF.

V usage is TRBV7-9 and J usage is TRBJ2-7; D gene ambiguous. With 2 bases removed from V and 3 bases from J, the gap between germline ends came to 11 bases. The CDR3 runs to 14 residues. CDR1 and CDR2 (germline): SEHNR, FQNEAQ (reference sequence). The CDR3, as DNA: TGTGCCAGCAGCTTAACCCAGGTAAACTACGAGCAGTACTTC. This gives the protein CASSLTQVNYEQYF.

This chain uses TRBV7-2 with TRBJ1-4; the D is unclear. Germline CDR1 reads SGHTA; CDR2 reads FQGNSA. The CDR3 has 15 amino acids. The V and J ends lost 1 base and 8 bases respectively, with 14 bases between them. The CDR3 loop reads CASSLEGLRGEKLFF. The CDR3, as DNA: TGTGCCAGCAGCTTAGAAGGTCTCCGAGGAGAAAAACTGTTTTTT.

V is TRBV7-8 and J is TRBJ2-5; a weak D match, TRBD2 (5 bases). This CDR3 spans 13 amino acids. Trimming took 5 bases from V and 4 from J, leaving 11 bases between them. The germline V gene has CDR1 SGHVS and CDR2 FQNEAQ. The CDR3 DNA is TGTGCCAGCAGCGCGGACTTTGGAGAGACCCAGTACTTC. Its translation is CASSADFGETQYF.

The chain uses TRBV5-4 and TRBJ2-5; 8 positions agree with TRBD2. The J call is doubtful: the DNA matches TRBJ2-7 better. The CDR3 loop spans 14 amino acids. The germline CDR1 and CDR2 sequences are SGHNT and YYREEE (reference sequence). CDR3 sequence reads: CASSREGGSYEQYF. The CDR3 DNA follows: TGTGCCAGCAGCCGGGAGGGGGGCTCCTACGAGCAGTACTTC.

The chain recombines TRBV11-2 with TRBJ1-4, with 8 bases matching TRBD1. This CDR3 comprises 16 residues. CDR1 is SGHAT, CDR2 FQNNGV, per germline. V was clipped by 7 bases and J by 6 bases; unmatched bases: 13. The CDR3 nucleotides read TGTGCCAGCACCGCCCAGGGGGCGCGAGGGGATGAAAAACTGTTTTTT. The encoded protein is CASTAQGARGDEKLFF.

The CDR3 bases are TGCAGCGTTGGAGAAAACTCTGGAAACACCATATATTTT. Amino acid sequence: CSVGENSGNTIYF. The chain uses TRBV29-1 and TRBJ1-3; D unresolved. The CDR3 extends over 13 amino acids. V was trimmed by 4 bases and J by 0 bases, leaving 7 bases between them. In germline, CDR1 is SQVTM, CDR2 ANQGSEA.

The chain has TRBV6-5 and TRBJ1-5; D gene ambiguous. Germline V lookup: CDR1 MNHEY, CDR2 SVGAGI. The CDR3 runs to 13 residues. V was cut by 2 bases and J by 0 bases, with 2 bases left in between. The DNA of the CDR3 is TGTGCCAGCAGTTACCGTAGCAATCAGCCCCAGCATTTT. It yields the protein CASSYRSNQPQHF.

The V call is TRBV14, the J call TRBJ2-1; 8 bases are a match to TRBD1. With V trimmed by 7 bases and J by 4 bases, 3 bases remained unmatched. The V gene's germline CDR1 is SGHDN and CDR2 FVKESK. The CDR3 extends over 13 amino acids. CDR3 residues: CASTRTGYNEQFF. The CDR3 DNA is TGTGCCAGCACCAGGACAGGGTACAATGAGCAGTTCTTC. The full variable domain, its missing parts supplied by reference TRBV14 and TRBJ2-1, is EAGVTQFPSHSVIEKGQTVTLRCDPISGHDNLYWYRRVMGKEIKFLLHFVKESKQDESGMPNNRFLAERTGGTYSTLKVQPAELEDSGVYFCASTRTGYNEQFFGPGTRLTVL.

The chain has TRBV5-1 and TRBJ2-3; possible D gene TRBD2, 5 bases. Trimming shortened V by 4 bases and J by 0 bases, and 18 bases separated the two germline ends. Germline CDR1 is SGHRS and CDR2 is YFSETQ. The CDR3 runs to 17 residues. CDR3 bases: TGCGCCAGCAGCCTAAGGACTGCAGCTACTAGCACAGATACGCAGTATTTT. As protein: CASSLRTAATSTDTQYF. The full variable domain, rest sourced from reference TRBV5-1 and TRBJ2-3, is KAGVTQTPRYLIKTRGQQVTLSCSPISGHRSVSWYQQTPGQGLQFLFEYFSETQRNKGNFPGRFSGRQFSNSRSEMNVSTLELGDSALYLCASSLRTAATSTDTQYFGPGTRLTVL.